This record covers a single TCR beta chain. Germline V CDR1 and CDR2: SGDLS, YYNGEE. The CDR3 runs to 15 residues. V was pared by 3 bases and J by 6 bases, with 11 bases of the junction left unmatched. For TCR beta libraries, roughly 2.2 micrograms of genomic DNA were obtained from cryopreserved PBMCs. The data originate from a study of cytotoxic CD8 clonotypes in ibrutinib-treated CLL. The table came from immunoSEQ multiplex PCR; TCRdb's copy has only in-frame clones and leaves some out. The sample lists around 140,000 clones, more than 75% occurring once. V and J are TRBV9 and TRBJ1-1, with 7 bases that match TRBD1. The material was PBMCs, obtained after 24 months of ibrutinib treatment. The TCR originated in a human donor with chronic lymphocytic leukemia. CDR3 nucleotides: TGTGCCAGCAGCGACCCCCCGACAGGGTCTCCTGAAGCTTTCTTT. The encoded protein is CASSDPPTGSPEAFF.